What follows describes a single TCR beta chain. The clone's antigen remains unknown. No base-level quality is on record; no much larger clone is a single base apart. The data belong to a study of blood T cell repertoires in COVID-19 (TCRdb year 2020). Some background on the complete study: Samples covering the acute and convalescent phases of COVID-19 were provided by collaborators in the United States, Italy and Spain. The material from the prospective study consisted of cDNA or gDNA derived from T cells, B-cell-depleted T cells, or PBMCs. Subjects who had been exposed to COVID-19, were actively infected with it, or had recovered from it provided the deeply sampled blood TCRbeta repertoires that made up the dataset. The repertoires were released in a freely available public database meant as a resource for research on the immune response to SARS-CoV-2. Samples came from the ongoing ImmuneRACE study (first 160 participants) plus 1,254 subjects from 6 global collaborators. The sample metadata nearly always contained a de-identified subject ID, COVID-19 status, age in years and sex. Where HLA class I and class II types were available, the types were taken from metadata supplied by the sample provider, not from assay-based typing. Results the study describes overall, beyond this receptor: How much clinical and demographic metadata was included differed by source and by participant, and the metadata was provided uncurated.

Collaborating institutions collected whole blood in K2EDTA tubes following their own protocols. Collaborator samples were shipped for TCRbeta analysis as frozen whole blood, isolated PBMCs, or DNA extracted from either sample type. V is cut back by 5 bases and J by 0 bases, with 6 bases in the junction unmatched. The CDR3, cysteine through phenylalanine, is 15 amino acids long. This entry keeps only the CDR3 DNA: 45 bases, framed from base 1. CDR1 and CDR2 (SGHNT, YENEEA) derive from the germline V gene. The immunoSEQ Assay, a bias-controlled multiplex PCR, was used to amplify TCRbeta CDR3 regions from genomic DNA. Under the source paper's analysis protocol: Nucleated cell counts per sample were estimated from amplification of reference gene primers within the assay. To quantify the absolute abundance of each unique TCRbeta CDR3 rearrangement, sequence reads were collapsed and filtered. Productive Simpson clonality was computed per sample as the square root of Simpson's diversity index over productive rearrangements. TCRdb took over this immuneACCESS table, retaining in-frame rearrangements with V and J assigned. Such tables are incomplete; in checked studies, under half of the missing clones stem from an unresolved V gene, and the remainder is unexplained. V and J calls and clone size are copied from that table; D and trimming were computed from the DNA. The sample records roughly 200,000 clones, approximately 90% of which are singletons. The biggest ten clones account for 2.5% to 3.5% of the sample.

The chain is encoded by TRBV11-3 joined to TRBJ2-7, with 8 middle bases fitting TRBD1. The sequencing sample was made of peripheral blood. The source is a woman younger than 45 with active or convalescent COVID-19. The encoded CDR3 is CASSQPGTGSYEQYF. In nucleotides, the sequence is TGTGCCAGCAGCCAACCCGGGACAGGCTCCTACGAGCAGTACTTC.